These T cell receptor beta chains were read from a single sample in a study of spatial heterogeneity in lung cancer. TCRdb reanalysed the 5' RACE reads using MiXCR and keeps one entry per CDR3 protein. The table has some 80,000 distinct CDR3 sequences, approximately 8% seen once. The source was PBMCs, collected at surgery. The receptors stem from a male donor with early-stage non-small cell lung cancer. The CDR3 runs from the conserved cysteine through the conserved F or W. Each record gives: clone size, J gene, V gene, D gene, CDR3 DNA, CDR3 protein. D genes are given only for firm matches. Clone size is stated in some rows and not others, as once, few, many or a class when expanded.

size: .
J: TRBJ2-7
V: TRBV18
D: TRBD2
DNA: TGTGCCAGCTCGCGGGGACTAGTATCCTACGAGCAGTACTTC
CDR3: CASSRGLVSYEQYF

size: many
J: TRBJ2-1
V: TRBV2
D: .
DNA: TGTGCCAGCAAAACAGTACTTTACAATGAGCAGTTCTTC
CDR3: CASKTVLYNEQFF

size: .
J: TRBJ2-1
V: TRBV11-3
D: TRBD2
DNA: TGTGCCAGCGCCACTCTCAGCGGGAGGTCAGATGAGCAGTTCTTC
CDR3: CASATLSGRSDEQFF

size: few
J: TRBJ2-2
V: TRBV5-1
D: TRBD2
DNA: TGCGCCAGCACCTGGGAGGGGACCGGGGAGCTGTTTTTT
CDR3: CASTWEGTGELFF

size: many
J: TRBJ1-2
V: TRBV4-2
D: TRBD1
DNA: TGTGCCAGCAGTTCAGGGGGAAACTATGGCTACACCTTC
CDR3: CASSSGGNYGYTF

size: many
J: TRBJ2-3
V: TRBV12-3/TRBV12-4
D: TRBD1
DNA: TGTGCCAGCAGTAGGGACAGCCTCAGCTCAGATACGCAGTATTTT
CDR3: CASSRDSLSSDTQYF

size: many
J: TRBJ2-7
V: TRBV27
D: .
DNA: TGTGCCAGCCAAGCAGGGTATGGCGAGCAGTACTTC
CDR3: CASQAGYGEQYF

size: many
J: TRBJ2-7
V: TRBV4-3
D: .
DNA: TGCGCCAGCAGCCAAGAGGAGGGGGGCTATACCTACGAGCAGTACTTC
CDR3: CASSQEEGGYTYEQYF

size: many
J: TRBJ2-2
V: TRBV11-1
D: TRBD2
DNA: TGTGCCAGCAGCTCTAGCGGGAATAGGGTCACCGGGGAGCTGTTTTTT
CDR3: CASSSSGNRVTGELFF

size: .
J: TRBJ2-1
V: TRBV7-8
D: .
DNA: TGTGCCAGCAGTACGCAATACAATGAGCAGTTCTTC
CDR3: CASSTQYNEQFF

size: .
J: TRBJ2-1
V: TRBV12-3/TRBV12-4
D: .
DNA: TGTGCCAGCAGTTTAAGGCAGGGAAATTACAATGAGCAGTTCTTC
CDR3: CASSLRQGNYNEQFF

size: many
J: TRBJ1-5
V: TRBV6-2/TRBV6-3
D: .
DNA: TGTGCCAGCACCCCCTACGGATTTCAGCCCCAGCATTTT
CDR3: CASTPYGFQPQHF

size: many
J: TRBJ1-1
V: TRBV3-1
D: .
DNA: TGTGCCAGCAGCCCCCAGCCCATAACAGCGAACACTGAAGCTTTCTTT
CDR3: CASSPQPITANTEAFF

size: .
J: TRBJ2-5
V: TRBV28
D: .
DNA: TGTGCCAGCAGTAAGGGTTCGAGTAGAGAAGAGACCCAGTACTTC
CDR3: CASSKGSSREETQYF

size: .
J: TRBJ2-7
V: TRBV5-1
D: .
DNA: TGCGCCAGCAGCTTGGAACGACAGCCCTACGAGCAGTACTTC
CDR3: CASSLERQPYEQYF

size: .
J: TRBJ2-3
V: TRBV9
D: .
DNA: TGTGCCAGCAGCTCCCCGGTAAGCGCCCGCACAGATACGCAGTATTTT
CDR3: CASSSPVSARTDTQYF

size: .
J: TRBJ1-1
V: TRBV2
D: .
DNA: TGTGCCAGCAGTGATGGGGCGGACACTGAAGCTTTCTTT
CDR3: CASSDGADTEAFF

size: .
J: TRBJ2-7
V: TRBV13
D: TRBD2
DNA: TGTGCCAGCAGCTTAACTAGCGGGAGGGCCGAGCAGTACTTC
CDR3: CASSLTSGRAEQYF

size: many
J: TRBJ1-1
V: TRBV29-1
D: .
DNA: TGCAGCGTTGGTTTTCGCAGCCTGAACACTGAAGCTTTCTTT
CDR3: CSVGFRSLNTEAFF